This T cell receptor (beta chain) appears in the sequencing data of a study of tumor-infiltrating lymphocytes in primary liver carcinoma. Alongside blood RNA obtained from unsorted whole blood, germline DNA was also extracted. V lost 2 bases to trimming and J lost 1 base, with 7 bases between them. The CDR3 consists of 13 residues. Germline values: CDR1 SGHRS, CDR2 YFSETQ. Priming with a constant-region primer yielded TCR beta cDNA from 450 to 600 ng total RNA. Employing slightly modified ARM-PCR, three nested multiplex PCR rounds were run, and these gave rise to the TCR beta libraries. With TRBV1-TRBV30 forward primers and a C-beta reverse primer, the first two PCR rounds were run for approximately 10 cycles each. TCRdb itself ran the multiplex PCR reads through MiXCR, one entry per CDR3 protein. The data hold 150,000 to 200,000 distinct CDR3 sequences, with 50% to 75% observed a single time.

The source material was peripheral blood. The clonotype originates from a man in his forties with primary liver carcinoma and hepatitis B virus infection. J is TRBJ2-7 and V is TRBV5-1, with D tentatively TRBD1 or TRBD2 (5 bases each). The CDR3 DNA sequence: TGCGCCAGCAGCTTTGAGGGGTCCTACGAGCAGTACTTC. This translates into CASSFEGSYEQYF.